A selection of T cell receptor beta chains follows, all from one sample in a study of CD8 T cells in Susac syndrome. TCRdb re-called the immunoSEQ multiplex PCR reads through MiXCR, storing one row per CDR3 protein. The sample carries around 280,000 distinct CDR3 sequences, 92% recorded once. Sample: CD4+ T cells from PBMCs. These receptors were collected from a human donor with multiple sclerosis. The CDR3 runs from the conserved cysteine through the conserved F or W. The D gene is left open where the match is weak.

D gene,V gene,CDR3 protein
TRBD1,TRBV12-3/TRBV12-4,CASQPYWTGEADTQYF
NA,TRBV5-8,CASSPGGGGWNTIYF
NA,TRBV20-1,CSASLGPRGNEQFF
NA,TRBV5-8,CASRTEGRDTEAFF
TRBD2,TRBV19,CASSIGASGDNEQFF
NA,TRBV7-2,CASSLGAVVNYGYTF
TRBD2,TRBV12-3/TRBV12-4,CASTREAGGNNEQFF
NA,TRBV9,CASSAQYSPTYNEQFF
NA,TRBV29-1,CSVDREGAETEAFF
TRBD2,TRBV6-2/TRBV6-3,CASSETSGYEQYF
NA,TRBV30,CAWNQGGEGYTF
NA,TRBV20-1,CSVAGFLGRYTF
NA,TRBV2,CASRGRNGYTF
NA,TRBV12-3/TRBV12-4,CASTPHSLNQPQHF
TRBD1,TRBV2,CASTSGTVKETQYF
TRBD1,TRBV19,CASSTRQGNTEAFF
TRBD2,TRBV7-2,CASSLAGRTDTQYF
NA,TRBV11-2,CASSLPPAGPQETQYF
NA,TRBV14,CASSRTNTGELFF
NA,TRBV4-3,CASSQARKGNYEQYF
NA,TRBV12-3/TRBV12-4,CASTHGADANYGYTF
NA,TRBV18,CASASSRGAGDTEAFF
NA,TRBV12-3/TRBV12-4,CASSLGRGQPQHF
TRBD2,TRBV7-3,CASSPRAGVTSYNEQFF
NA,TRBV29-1,CSVEGPNSNEQFF
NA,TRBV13,CASSFGTPEETQYF
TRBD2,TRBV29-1,CSTRTSGNTDTQYF
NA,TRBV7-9,CASSLGRQLDEKLFF
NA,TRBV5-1,CASRPGPRETQYF
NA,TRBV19,CASSLHDTSGNTIYF
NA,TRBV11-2,CASSLLTGSYGYTF
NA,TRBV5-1,CASSAETDQPQHF
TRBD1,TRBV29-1,CSVAGTGGDNEQFF
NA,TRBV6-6,CASSYGDSNQNYGYTF
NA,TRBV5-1,CASSLAQTPYEQYF
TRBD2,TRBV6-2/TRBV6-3,CASSHRGGRTSYNEQFF
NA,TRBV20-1,CSARGGPTF
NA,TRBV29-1,CSVEQAGGDEQFF
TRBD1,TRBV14,CASSQLRFGQGALVSEKLFF
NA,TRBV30,CAWSVDSDFFSGANVLTF
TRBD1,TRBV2,CASSPPGGRGYGYTF
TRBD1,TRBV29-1,CSVRSAGTANTGELFF
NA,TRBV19,CASSINRETQYF
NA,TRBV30,CAWSQHGVPTYGYTF
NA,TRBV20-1,CSASGLGGFSYEQYF
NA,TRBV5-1,CASSLGLLTINEQFF
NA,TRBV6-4,CASSDVFASRQFF
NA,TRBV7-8,CASSLDGGRTDTQYF
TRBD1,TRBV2,CASSRGQVYEQYF